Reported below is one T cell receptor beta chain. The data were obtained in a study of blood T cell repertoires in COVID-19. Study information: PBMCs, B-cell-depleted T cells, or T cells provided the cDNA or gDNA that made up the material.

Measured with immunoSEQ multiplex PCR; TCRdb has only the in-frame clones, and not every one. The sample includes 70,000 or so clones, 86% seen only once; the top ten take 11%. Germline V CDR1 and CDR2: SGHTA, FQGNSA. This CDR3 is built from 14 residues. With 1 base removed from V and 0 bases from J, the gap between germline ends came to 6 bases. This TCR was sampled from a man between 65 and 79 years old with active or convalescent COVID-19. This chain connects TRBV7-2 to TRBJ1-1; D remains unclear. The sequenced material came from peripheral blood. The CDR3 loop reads CASSLGAMNTEAFF. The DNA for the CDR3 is TGTGCCAGCAGCTTAGGGGCCATGAACACTGAAGCTTTCTTT.